This TCR beta chain was captured in a study of long-term antiretroviral therapy in people with HIV. Study overall: Initial samples were collected about a decade before the 2015 immediate-ART recommendation. Study-level results: Following ART, diversity rose but still fell short of transplant donor controls. Dominance of pre-ART expanded clones persisted, fluctuating and often declining after ART. Therapy changes, viral resistance and ART adherence were not documented in the available data.

This clone was seen once. Its antigen remains unknown. immunoSEQ v3.0 was run at survey level. Clones were sequenced by immunoSEQ multiplex PCR, and TCRdb holds only the in-frame ones, with some missing. The table shows 25,000 to 35,000 clones, with roughly 93% occurring only once. The length of the CDR3 is 15 residues. After removal of 6 bases from V and 4 bases from J, the junction contained 12 bases not matched to a gene. Germline CDR1 SGHTA, CDR2 FQGTGA. The J gene is TRBJ2-7, the V gene TRBV7-3, with TRBD2 matching over 7 bases. The sequence came from a man between 50 and 59 years old with HIV. The sample in question was unsorted PBMCs, obtained around 7.4 years after starting antiretroviral therapy. CDR3 sequence: CASRSPGGGGYEQYF. CDR3 sequence (DNA): TGTGCCAGCAGGAGCCCGGGCGGGGGAGGATACGAGCAGTACTTC.